Described below is a single TCR beta chain sequence and its context. The antigen is not known. This sample was taken from a study of a mutant IDH1 vaccine in newly diagnosed glioma. Study as a whole: An approximately 62% male, around 38% female split and a mean age of about 40 years characterized treated patients. The therapy given earlier, which was standard therapy, consisted of radiotherapy, temozolomide, or both, and most of the patients received both. Broader study findings: A vaccine-induced immune response developed in more than 85% of the patients. Pseudoprogression looked unconnected to shifts in top peripheral T cell clonotypes.

The sample's time point: baseline, week 1 (first vaccination visit). Treatment indicated: pre-vaccination baseline after standard-of-care therapy. V lost 4 bases to trimming and J lost 2 bases, with 18 bases between them. This CDR3 is 16 amino acids long. Germline CDR1 is SGHVS and CDR2 is FNYEAQ. The assay was immunoSEQ multiplex PCR, and TCRdb's table has in-frame clones only and misses some. Of roughly 70,000 clones in the sample, around four fifths were seen once. This specimen was peripheral blood mononuclear cells (PBMCs), taken from a glioma patient treated with radiotherapy, temozolomide or both. V and J are TRBV7-6 and TRBJ2-7, with D possibly TRBD2 on 5 matching bases. This sequence was found in a woman between 18 and 30 years old with glioma. Some clones in this sample may be carry-over from other donors' samples. The CDR3 sequence: CASSSLIGGPTYEQYF. The CDR3 bases are TGTGCCAGCAGCTCTCTTATAGGAGGCCCCACCTACGAGCAGTACTTC. The entire variable domain, with the rest obtained from reference TRBV7-6 and TRBJ2-7, is as follows: GAGVSQSPRYKVTKRGQDVALRCDPISGHVSLYWYRQALGQGPEFLTYFNYEAQQDKSGLPNDRFSAERPEGSISTLTIQRTEQRDSAMYRCASSSLIGGPTYEQYFGPGTRLTVT.